This TCR beta chain was recovered during a study of prognosis after radiotherapy for stage I lung cancer (dated by TCRdb to about 2021). Describing the broader study: Between early 2018 and early 2019, roughly 19 patients with stage I NSCLC were enrolled in Nanjing, China. Approximately 15 patients had newly diagnosed primary stage I lung tumors, and five had oligometastatic NSCLC after surgical resection of the primary tumor. Ages in the cohort of about a dozen men and a handful of women ranged from roughly 53 to 84 years, with a median of 74. The study sequenced some 38 blood samples from some 19 patients, one before and one after SBRT per patient. Peripheral blood TCR beta repertoires were profiled in stage I NSCLC patients before and after stereotactic body radiotherapy, and the study then linked these repertoires to distant failure. SBRT was not combined with any concurrent therapy in any patient. Every patient was regarded as medically inoperable, because of comorbidities in over ten cases and refusal of surgery in 7 cases. Some 13 patients had adenocarcinoma and roughly 7 had squamous cell carcinoma as the tumor histology. Distant metastases were developed by four of the 19 patients after SBRT, at a median of about seven months, whereas no significant progression was observed in the other 15 patients. SBRT was given in 3 to 5 fractions with a biologically effective dose of at least 100 Gy, using image-guided IMRT or VMAT.

All patients had node-negative disease on CT and PET/CT, and none had a history of other malignancies or prior chemotherapy or radiotherapy. At each of the two time points, roughly 6 milliliters of peripheral venous blood were collected into EDTA tubes. PBMCs were isolated by Ficoll-Paque Plus density-gradient centrifugation. Right after collection, samples were placed at -80 degrees C and kept there until analysis. The full study reports these points: Limitations of the study included a small cohort and short follow-up, and the study findings need independent validation. After SBRT, the count of unique TCR clones dropped from a median of approximately 10,000 beforehand to about 6,800 afterward (Wilcoxon paired P=0.011). No determination of tumor specificity was made for expanded TCR clones. Post-SBRT Shannon entropy and its change from baseline were lower in patients who developed distant metastases; baseline Shannon entropy was not associated with metastases. TRBV and TRBJ usage frequencies reportedly differed by metastasis status, in two V genes at baseline and in fewer than 10 V and two J genes after SBRT. None of the reported P values were adjusted for multiple comparisons.

Two rounds of multiplex PCR were performed to amplify the TCR beta CDR3 region from genomic DNA. The first PCR round used primers specific to each TRBV and TRBJ gene, and the primer sequences were filed in Chinese patent CN105087789A. Universal primers were used in the second PCR round. The Roche High Pure PCR Template Preparation Kit was used to extract genomic DNA from frozen PBMCs. Paired-end sequencing with 151 bp reads was performed on the libraries using an Illumina HiSeq 3000. The paper's processing steps were these. Raw reads lacking the multiplex PCR primer sequences were removed with CutAdapt. Using PEAR, the high-quality paired reads were merged into contigs. By aligning each contig to reference sequences, MiXCR assigned the TRB V, D and J gene segments to that contig. CDR3 sequences were clustered by base quality and sequence similarity to remove sequencing errors. Shannon entropy, normalized by the natural log of the productive TCR sequence number, served as the measure of diversity. To get clonality, Shannon entropy was divided by the natural log of the number of unique clonotypes, and that result was subtracted from one. Progression-free survival cut-offs for repertoire metrics were chosen using the Youden index of ROC curves, with analyses run in R 3.5.3. TCRdb took the public reads, trimmed them with fastp at Q25, ran MiXCR for clone calling and kept in-frame beta chains. Each CDR3 protein gets just one entry, which takes the most common genes and DNA from the rows behind it. TCRdb's processing, not the authors', yielded these V and J calls. This sample is represented by about 15,000 distinct CDR3 sequences; more than 35% of them were singletons. Clones ranked in the top ten supply around two fifths of the sample.

Clipping removes 7 bases from V and 0 bases from J, with 1 as the unmatched junction base count. Looking up the germline V gene yields CDR1 KGHDR and CDR2 SFDVKD. The CDR3 runs 14 residues from the cysteine to the phenylalanine. The DNA shown is the 42-base CDR3, in frame from base 1. This clonotype appeared many times. Its antigen is not yet known. Base quality data are lacking; no much larger clone is found one base away. Recombination linked TRBV24-1 to TRBJ2-2, and 7 junctional nucleotides match TRBD1. The source is a donor aged 50 or older with non-small cell lung cancer. Material: PBMCs, obtained before or after stereotactic body radiation therapy (not recorded which). The DNA sequence is as follows: TGTGCCACCAGCCAGGGGGCGAACACCGGGGAGCTGTTTTTT. Its translation is CATSQGANTGELFF.